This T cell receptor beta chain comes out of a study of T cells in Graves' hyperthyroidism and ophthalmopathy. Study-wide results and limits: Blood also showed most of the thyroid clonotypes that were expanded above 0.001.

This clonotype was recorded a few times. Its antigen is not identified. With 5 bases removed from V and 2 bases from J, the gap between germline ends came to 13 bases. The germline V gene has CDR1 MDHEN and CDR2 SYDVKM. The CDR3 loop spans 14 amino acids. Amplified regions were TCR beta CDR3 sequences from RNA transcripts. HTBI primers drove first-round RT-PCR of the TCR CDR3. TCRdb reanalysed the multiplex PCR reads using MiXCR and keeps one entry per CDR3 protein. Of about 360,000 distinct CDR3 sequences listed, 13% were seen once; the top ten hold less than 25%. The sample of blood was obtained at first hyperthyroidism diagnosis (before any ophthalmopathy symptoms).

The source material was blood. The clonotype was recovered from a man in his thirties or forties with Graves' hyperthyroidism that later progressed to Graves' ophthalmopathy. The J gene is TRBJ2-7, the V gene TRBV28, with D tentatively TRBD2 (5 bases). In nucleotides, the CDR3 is TGTGCCAGCAGTCCTCCCCCCGGGACCTACGAGCAGTACTTC. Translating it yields CASSPPPGTYEQYF.